One and the same sample provided the 16 T cell receptor beta chains below, sequenced in a study of T cells in Graves' hyperthyroidism and ophthalmopathy. Amplification yielded TCR beta CDR3 regions, with RNA transcripts as the source. Primed by the HTBI set, a first-round RT-PCR was run on the TCR CDR3. TCRdb called the multiplex PCR reads again in MiXCR, with one record for every CDR3 protein. The profile shows roughly 380,000 distinct CDR3 sequences, approximately 20% of them singletons. Sequencing was carried out using blood. The source of these receptors is a woman under 30 with Graves' hyperthyroidism.

The sample holds many counts of this clonotype. V usage is TRBV27 and J usage is TRBJ2-2; D uncertain. Trimming cost V 5 bases and J 6 bases, with 19 bases left between them. In germline, CDR1 is MNHEY, CDR2 SMNVEV (reference sequence). The CDR3 runs to 16 residues. Written as DNA, the CDR3 is TGTGCCAGCAGTGCCCGAGGCCGCGTTCGGGCCGGGGAGCTGTTTTTT. This encodes CASSARGRVRAGELFF.

This clonotype was seen repeatedly, ten times or more. The J gene is TRBJ2-7, the V gene TRBV6-5; 9 nucleotides align to TRBD1. The V and J ends lost 4 bases and 6 bases, in that order; junction bases with no gene match: 4. The CDR3 loop spans 13 amino acids. Germline V lookup: CDR1 MNHEY, CDR2 SVGAGI. CDR3 sequence (DNA): TGTGCCAGCAGTTTCGACAGGGGGGCCGAGCAGTACTTC. This gives the protein CASSFDRGAEQYF.

The chain combines TRBV5-1 with TRBJ2-2; D ambiguous. CDR1 SGHRS and CDR2 YFSETQ come from the germline V gene. V was shortened by 6 bases and J by 0 bases, with 12 bases between the two germline ends. The CDR3 runs 15 residues. CDR3: CASNDRWANTGELFF. The CDR3 region has the DNA TGCGCCAGCAACGATAGGTGGGCGAACACCGGGGAGCTGTTTTTT. The variable domain in full, completed from reference TRBV5-1 and TRBJ2-2, reads KAGVTQTPRYLIKTRGQQVTLSCSPISGHRSVSWYQQTPGQGLQFLFEYFSETQRNKGNFPGRFSGRQFSNSRSEMNVSTLELGDSALYLCASNDRWANTGELFFGEGSRLTVL.

This clonotype occurred many times. J is TRBJ1-5 and V is TRBV29-1; D might be TRBD1 (5 bases). CDR1 is SQVTM, CDR2 ANQGSEA, per germline. V was pared by 4 bases and J by 1 base, with 8 bases between. The CDR3 runs 13 residues. The CDR3 coding sequence is TGCAGCGTTGTTGGGGGAAGCAATCAGCCCCAGCATTTT. This gives the protein CSVVGGSNQPQHF.

The chain has TRBV20-1 and TRBJ2-5; a weak D match, TRBD2 (6 bases). Germline V gene data show CDR1 as DFQATT and CDR2 as SNEGSKA (reference sequence). V lost 6 bases, J lost 4 bases, and 21 bases lay in between. This CDR3 has 15 residues. The CDR3 sequence is CSATGSGSSIETQYF. The CDR3 nucleotides are TGCAGTGCCACAGGAAGCGGGTCGTCCATAGAGACCCAGTACTTC.

This clonotype was detected a few times. CDR3 bases: TGTGCCAGTAGCATGGAGGGGACTAACTATGGCTACACCTTC. It is translated as CASSMEGTNYGYTF. The chain employs TRBV19 and TRBJ1-2, with a possible D match to TRBD1 (5 bases). Between the trimmed V and J ends, which lost 6 bases and 0 bases, there was a span of 11 bases. CDR1 and CDR2 from the germline V gene are LNHDA and SQIVND (reference sequence). The CDR3 is made up of 14 amino acids.

This clonotype was counted ten times or more. The rearrangement uses TRBV2 and TRBJ1-5; no clear D gene. Trimming took off 0 bases at V and 8 bases at J, with 8 bases between the two ends. CDR1 is SNHLY, CDR2 FYNNEI, per germline. This CDR3 is 13 amino acids long. The CDR3 region is CASSEAVAKPQHF. The CDR3, as DNA: TGTGCCAGCAGTGAAGCAGTCGCAAAGCCCCAGCATTTT.

This clonotype showed up many times. The gene calls are TRBV5-1 and TRBJ1-2, with TRBD1 matching 9 bases. The CDR3 is made up of 15 amino acids. CDR1 SGHRS and CDR2 YFSETQ come from the germline V gene. The trim removed 4 bases at V and 1 base at J, leaving 5 bases unmatched. CDR3 in amino acids: CASSLPGQGNYGYTF. DNA for the CDR3: TGCGCCAGCAGCCTTCCGGGACAGGGTAACTATGGCTACACCTTC.

This clonotype was seen repeatedly, ten times or more. The rearrangement links TRBV27 to TRBJ1-2; 7 nucleotides match TRBD1. The V gene end was trimmed by 6 bases and the J gene end by 5 bases; junction bases not matched to a gene: 12. Germline CDR1 MNHEY, CDR2 SMNVEV (reference sequence). The CDR3 totals 15 residues. Here the CDR3 DNA reads TGTGCCAGCAGCAGGGGGGCAGGGGAAACGTATGGCTACACCTTC. Protein: CASSRGAGETYGYTF.

At least ten counts were recorded for this clonotype. The rearrangement joins TRBV2 to TRBJ1-5; 8 bases agree with TRBD1. V lost 6 bases and J lost 0; bases outside the gene matches: 4. Germline V gene lookup returns CDR1 SNHLY and CDR2 FYNNEI. The CDR3 extends over 15 amino acids. The CDR3 region is CASSGGQDSNQPQHF. CDR3 coding DNA: TGTGCCAGCAGCGGGGGACAGGATAGCAATCAGCCCCAGCATTTT.

The chain has TRBV18 and TRBJ1-2; the match to TRBD1 covers 8 bases. The CDR3 totals 14 residues. Per germline, CDR1 KGHSH and CDR2 LQKENI. V gave up 3 bases and J gave up 6 bases; unmatched junction bases: 6. The CDR3 sequence: CASSPRTGRDGYTF. The CDR3 DNA sequence: TGTGCCAGCTCACCTCGGACAGGGAGAGATGGCTACACCTTC. Looking up the rest from reference TRBV18 and TRBJ1-2 gives the full variable domain: NAGVMQNPRHLVRRRGQEARLRCSPMKGHSHVYWYRQLPEEGLKFMVYLQKENIIDESGMPKERFSAEFPKEGPSILRIQQVVRGDSAAYFCASSPRTGRDGYTFGSGTRLTVV.

This clonotype was recorded at least ten times. This chain joins TRBV11-1 and TRBJ2-2; either TRBD1 or TRBD2 may fit D (5 bases each). Trimming cost V 3 bases and J 5 bases, with 19 bases left between them. The CDR3 spans 17 residues. The germline gives CDR1 SGHAT, CDR2 FQDESV (reference sequence). DNA of the CDR3: TGTGCCAGCAGCTTTGTGAAGGGGACCTTCCTTACCGGGGAGCTGTTTTTT. It translates to CASSFVKGTFLTGELFF.

This clonotype was seen many times. The chain has TRBV6-2 or TRBV6-3 and TRBJ2-7, with D perhaps TRBD1 (5 bases). The CDR3 has 15 residues. Per germline, CDR1 MNHEY and CDR2 SVGEGT. The V and J ends lost 4 bases and 3 bases respectively, with 16 bases between them. CDR3 in amino acids: CASSSPSTVYYEQYF. In DNA, the CDR3 is TGTGCCAGCAGTTCACCGTCGACAGTCTACTACGAGCAGTACTTC.

Of note for this clonotype: A read error may be the cause here, since a much bigger clone is one base away. The chain combines TRBV20-1 with TRBJ1-1, with 8 bases that match TRBD1. Germline V gene sequence: CDR1 DFQATT, CDR2 SNEGSKA (reference sequence). The V segment lost 5 bases and the J segment 1 base; nucleotides outside the gene matches: 15. The CDR3 loop spans 17 amino acids. The CDR3 nucleotides are TGCAGTGCTGGAGGGGACAGGAGTAGTATCGGGAACACTGAAGCTTTCTTT. It is translated as CSAGGDRSSIGNTEAFF.

This clonotype was observed many times. The chain links TRBV10-3 to TRBJ2-7, with TRBD2 matching 13 bases. The CDR3 length is 17 residues. Germline V lookup: CDR1 ENHRY, CDR2 SYGVKD. The V gene end was trimmed by 6 bases and the J gene end by 2 bases; junction bases not matched to a gene: 10. CDR3 in DNA: TGTGCCATCAGAGCAACTAGCGGGGGGGGCTGGCCCTACGAGCAGTACTTC. This translates into CAIRATSGGGWPYEQYF.

This clonotype was recorded many times. This sequence joins TRBV6-1 and TRBJ1-5, with no clear D. V was pared by 1 base and J by 3 bases, with 4 bases between. The germline V gene encodes CDR1 MNHNS and CDR2 SASEGT. The CDR3 is made up of 13 amino acids. The CDR3: CASSEDPNQPQHF. CDR3 DNA: TGTGCCAGCAGTGAAGACCCCAATCAGCCCCAGCATTTT.